This paragraph covers one TCR beta chain sequence. The target antigen is unknown. PCR was performed using 60 Vbeta and 13 Jbeta primers. Authors' processing steps: Unique TCR beta chains totaled roughly 79 million in a later count, with approximately 11 million of them shared. Repertoires were generated with immunoSEQ multiplex PCR, while TCRdb's copy carries only in-frame clones and drops some. V, J and clone size reflect that table, while D and trimming were determined from the DNA. The sample carries 200,000 to 250,000 clones, approximately 83% recorded once. The record originates from a study of cytomegalovirus exposure and HLA in healthy donors. In the study overall: An early data release held 70 million to 90 million unique TCRs from HLA-typed donors.

Germline lookup yields CDR1 SGHVS and CDR2 FNYEAQ. CDR3 length equals 14 residues. J lost 11 bases, V lost 0 bases, and 9 bases had no gene match. The study, taken as a whole, reports: A link between a missense DCLRE1C variant and TCR beta V- and J-gene trimming emerged from a later analysis.

V usage is TRBV7-6 and J usage is TRBJ2-5; 7 nucleotides agree with TRBD2. The clonotype comes from a girl between 10 and 17 years old in good health and CMV-seronegative. The specimen was PBMCs. The CDR3 here is CASSLAPEGREQYF. CDR3 bases: TGTGCCAGCAGCTTAGCGCCCGAAGGGCGGGAGCAGTACTTC.